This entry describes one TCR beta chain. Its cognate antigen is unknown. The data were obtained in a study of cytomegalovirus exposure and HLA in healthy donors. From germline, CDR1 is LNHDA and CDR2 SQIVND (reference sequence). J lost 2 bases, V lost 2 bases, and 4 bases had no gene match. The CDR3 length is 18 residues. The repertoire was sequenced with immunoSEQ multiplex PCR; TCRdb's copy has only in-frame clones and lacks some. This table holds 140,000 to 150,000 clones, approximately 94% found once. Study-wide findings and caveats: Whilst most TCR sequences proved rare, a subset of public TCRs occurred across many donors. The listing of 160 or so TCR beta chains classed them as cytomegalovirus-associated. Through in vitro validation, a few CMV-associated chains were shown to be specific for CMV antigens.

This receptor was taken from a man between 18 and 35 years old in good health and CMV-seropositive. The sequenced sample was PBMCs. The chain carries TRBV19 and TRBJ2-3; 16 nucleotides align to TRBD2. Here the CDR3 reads CASSIRGLAGGPTDTQYF. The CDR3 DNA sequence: TGTGCCAGTAGTATAAGGGGACTAGCGGGAGGGCCCACAGATACGCAGTATTTT.